This T cell receptor beta chain was sequenced for a study of cytomegalovirus exposure and HLA in healthy donors. Study at large: Unique TCR beta sequences numbering some 120 million came from some 200 million T cells in an earlier analysis. Approximately 77 million unique TCRs from HLA-typed donors were held in an early release of data. Study-wide points: After further analysis at a later stage, around 17,000 TCR beta sequences were associated with HLA alleles at 0.05 false discovery rate. Prediction of most subjects' HLA-A and HLA-B alleles by TCR beta sequences was reportedly accurate.

As for this clone: Its antigen is currently unknown.

The PCR had 60 Vbeta and 13 Jbeta primers. Clones were read by immunoSEQ multiplex PCR, and TCRdb kept only the in-frame ones, dropping some. The sample has roughly 140,000 clones; about four fifths are singletons. The sample comprised PBMCs. This clonotype was sampled from a man younger than 40 in good health and CMV-seropositive.

The chain's CDR3 is CASSHGGTGVGKLFF. CDR3 nucleotide sequence: TGCGCCAGCAGCCACGGCGGGACAGGTGTTGGGAAACTGTTTTTT. The V call is TRBV4-1, the J call TRBJ1-4; 8 bases line up with TRBD1. Looked up from germline, CDR1 is MGHRA and CDR2 is YSYEKL. The CDR3 loop spans 15 amino acids. Trimming removed 3 bases from V and 11 bases from J; junction bases left unmatched: 11.